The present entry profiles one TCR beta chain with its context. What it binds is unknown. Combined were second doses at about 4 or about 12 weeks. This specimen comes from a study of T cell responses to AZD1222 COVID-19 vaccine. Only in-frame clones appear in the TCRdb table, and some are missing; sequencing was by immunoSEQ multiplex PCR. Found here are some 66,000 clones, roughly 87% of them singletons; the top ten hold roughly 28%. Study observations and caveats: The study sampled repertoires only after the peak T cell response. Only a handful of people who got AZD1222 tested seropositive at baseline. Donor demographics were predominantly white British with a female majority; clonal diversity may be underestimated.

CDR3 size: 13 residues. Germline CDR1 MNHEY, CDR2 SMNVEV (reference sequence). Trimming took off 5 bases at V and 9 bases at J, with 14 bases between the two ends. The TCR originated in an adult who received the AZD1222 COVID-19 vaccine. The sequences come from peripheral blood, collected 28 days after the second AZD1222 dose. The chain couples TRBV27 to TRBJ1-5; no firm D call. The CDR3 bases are TGTGCCAGCAGTCGTGGAGGGCCGGGGCCCCAGCATTTT. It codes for CASSRGGPGPQHF.